The T cell receptor (beta chain) described here comes from a study of control samples from healthy donors and cancer patients. This table comes from immunoSEQ multiplex PCR, and its TCRdb copy is limited to in-frame clones, with some not included. Of tens of thousands of clones detected, 91% appear once; the ten largest clones hold 0.91%. Germline V gene sequence: CDR1 LNHDA, CDR2 SQIVND (reference sequence). V was shortened by 8 bases and J by 7 bases, with 3 bases between the two germline ends. The CDR3 consists of 10 residues. Sequencing was done on a sample of PBMCs. The chain links TRBV19 to TRBJ1-6; D unclear. This receptor was obtained from a man younger than 40 with colorectal cancer. The CDR3, as DNA: TGTGCCAGTGGGAATTCACCCCTCCACTTT. It is translated as CASGNSPLHF.